This T cell receptor (beta chain) derives from a study of T cells in Graves' hyperthyroidism and ophthalmopathy. The TCR beta CDR3 regions underwent amplification using RNA transcripts as the source. When the TCR CDR3 underwent first-round RT-PCR, the HTBI primer set was used. TCRdb re-derived calls from the multiplex PCR reads in MiXCR, one entry per CDR3 protein. The table lists around 340,000 distinct CDR3 sequences, roughly 21% of them singletons. Note on this clonotype: Its antigen remains unidentified.

Diagnostic assessment was based on clinical symptoms, serum thyroxine and TRAb, thyroid ultrasound and orbital computed tomography. Each 10 ml fresh peripheral blood draw supplied the PBMCs. The V and J ends lost 1 base and 8 bases, in that order; junction bases with no gene match: 14. The germline gives CDR1 SGHRS, CDR2 YFSETQ. The CDR3 covers 17 residues. Study-wide results and limits: The model foresaw ophthalmopathy a median around seven months prior to onset. Within blood appeared most thyroid clonotypes that had expanded above 0.001.

The rearrangement links TRBV5-1 to TRBJ2-1; TRBD2 matches 8 bases. The sample consisted of blood. This TCR came from a woman aged 45-65 years with Graves' hyperthyroidism. The DNA for the CDR3 is TGCGCCAGCAGCTTGAGATCCAGCGGGAGTATTAAGGATGAGCAGTTCTTC. This codes for CASSLRSSGSIKDEQFF. The full variable domain, its missing parts supplied by reference TRBV5-1 and TRBJ2-1, is KAGVTQTPRYLIKTRGQQVTLSCSPISGHRSVSWYQQTPGQGLQFLFEYFSETQRNKGNFPGRFSGRQFSNSRSEMNVSTLELGDSALYLCASSLRSSGSIKDEQFFGPGTRLTVL.